Described below is a single T cell receptor (beta chain) sequence and its context. Its antigen is as yet unknown. Libraries were prepared by immunoSEQ multiplex PCR; TCRdb keeps only in-frame clonotypes and omits some of them. This table has about 150,000 clones, approximately 90% appearing once. The data derive from a study of T cell responses to AZD1222 COVID-19 vaccine. Study-level information: Pooling of second doses given at about 4 or about 12 weeks was done.

V lost 3 bases to trimming and J lost 0 bases, with 15 bases between them. The length of the CDR3 is 17 residues. Germline CDR1 and CDR2: LGHNT and FRNRAP. Study conclusions and caveats: Repertoire collection took place solely once the T cell response had peaked. The donor cohort was predominantly white British with a female majority, and clonal diversity may have been underestimated.

The chain employs TRBV12-5 and TRBJ2-1; possible D gene TRBD2, 6 bases. The TCR comes from an adult in good health. The sequenced sample was peripheral blood, obtained on day 0 of AZD1222 vaccination. The CDR3 sequence: CASGLAQRAHSYNEQFF. CDR3 in DNA: TGTGCTAGTGGTTTAGCCCAGCGGGCCCACTCCTACAATGAGCAGTTCTTC.